The 11 T cell receptor beta chains reported below all come from one sample, sequenced in a study of T cell responses to AZD1222 COVID-19 vaccine. The protocol was immunoSEQ multiplex PCR, while the TCRdb copy is restricted to in-frame clones and leaves out a portion. Among approximately 140,000 clones, more than 85% were seen once, and the ten largest hold about 3%. Sample: peripheral blood, taken on day 0 of AZD1222 vaccination. Receptors were obtained from an adult in good health.

The V and J genes are TRBV18 and TRBJ2-2; 8 bases line up with TRBD1. Germline CDR1 KGHSH, CDR2 LQKENI. Trimming removed 0 bases from V and 8 bases from J; junction bases left unmatched: 2. The CDR3 runs 14 residues. CDR3 amino acids: CASSPPTGEGELFF. DNA of the CDR3: TGTGCCAGCTCACCACCGACAGGGGAAGGGGAGCTGTTTTTT.

The table lists this clone with a count of one. The CDR3 region has the DNA TGTGCCAGCAGCGAGAGTCGGACGGGCGGAAAGGGTGAGCAGTTCTTC. Translated, it gives CASSESRTGGKGEQFF. The chain uses TRBV11-3 and TRBJ2-1; D is unclear. Germline assignment: CDR1 SGHNT and CDR2 YENEEA. V was cut by 5 bases and J by 9 bases, with 23 bases left in between. The CDR3 runs to 16 residues.

The chain employs TRBV19 and TRBJ1-2; TRBD1 matches 7 bases. The V gene's germline CDR1 is LNHDA and CDR2 SQIVND (reference sequence). With 4 bases clipped from V and 7 bases from J, the junction kept 12 bases outside the gene matches. The CDR3 covers 15 residues. In nucleotides, the CDR3 is TGTGCCAGTAGTACCGACCGGACAGGCCTTTCTGGCTACACCTTC. This codes for CASSTDRTGLSGYTF.

The chain carries TRBV3-1 (or the pseudogene TRBV3-2) and TRBJ1-5; D may be TRBD1 (5 bases). The CDR3 spans 15 residues. Trimming took 0 bases from V and 4 from J, leaving 10 bases between them. The germline CDR1 and CDR2 sequences are LGHDT and YNNKEL (reference sequence). The CDR3 region has the DNA TGTGCCAGCAGCCAAGATACGACAGATAATCAGCCCCAGCATTTT. Amino acid sequence: CASSQDTTDNQPQHF.

This chain joins TRBV19 and TRBJ1-2; 10 nucleotides align to TRBD1. Trimming at V came to 2 bases and at J to 4 bases, leaving 4 bases not matched to a gene. The CDR3 is 15 amino acids. In germline, CDR1 is LNHDA, CDR2 SQIVND (reference sequence). The CDR3 spells CASSIRDRGLYGYTF. The DNA of the CDR3 is TGTGCCAGTAGTATACGTGACAGGGGGCTCTATGGCTACACCTTC.

The chain uses TRBV7-3 and TRBJ1-2; 9 bases fit TRBD1. The CDR3 runs to 15 residues. J gave up 6 bases and V 5 bases, and 10 bases lay outside the gene matches. Germline loops: CDR1 SGHTA, CDR2 FQGTGA. The CDR3 here is CASSQRPDRGDGYTF. DNA for the CDR3: TGTGCCAGCAGCCAACGTCCGGACAGGGGTGATGGCTACACCTTC.

This chain links TRBV7-2 with TRBJ2-7; tentative D call: TRBD2 (6 bases). CDR1 and CDR2 (germline): SGHTA, FQGNSA. The CDR3 covers 15 residues. Trimming shortened V by 5 bases and J by 6 bases, and 20 bases separated the two germline ends. The DNA for the CDR3 is TGTGCCAGCAGCCAGGGACCGGGACTGGAGCTCGAGCAGTACTTC. Translation gives CASSQGPGLELEQYF.

There are a few counts of this clone. The rearrangement links TRBV19 to TRBJ2-1; D uncertain. There are 11 residues in the CDR3. V was trimmed by 4 bases and J by 10 bases, leaving 8 bases between them. Germline V gives CDR1 LNHDA, CDR2 SQIVND (reference sequence). The CDR3 loop is CASSTRVEQFF. The DNA for the CDR3 is TGTGCCAGTAGTACCCGGGTGGAGCAGTTCTTC.

J is TRBJ1-2 and V is TRBV18; D remains ambiguous. Germline CDR1 reads KGHSH; CDR2 reads LQKENI. Trimming took 1 base from V and 2 from J, leaving 8 bases between them. CDR3 size: 14 residues. The CDR3 region is CASSPQETNYGYTF. The DNA of the CDR3 is TGTGCCAGCTCACCACAGGAGACCAACTATGGCTACACCTTC.

The rearrangement uses TRBV5-8 and TRBJ2-1; 11 bases fit TRBD2. The CDR3 loop spans 17 amino acids. The V gene end was trimmed by 3 bases and the J gene end by 5 bases; junction bases not matched to a gene: 10. Germline-derived CDR1 and CDR2 are SGHTS and YDEGEE. The CDR3 reads CASSYEPGLAVNNEQFF. CDR3 DNA sequence: TGTGCCAGCAGCTATGAACCGGGACTAGCGGTAAACAATGAGCAGTTCTTC.

The chain employs TRBV6-5 and TRBJ1-1; no firm D call. Germline V gene lookup returns CDR1 MNHEY and CDR2 SVGAGI. There are 13 residues in the CDR3. Trimming took off 4 bases at V and 4 bases at J, with 10 bases between the two ends. CDR3 coding DNA: TGTGCCAGCAGTTCCCCTTATAGCACTGAAGCTTTCTTT. Protein: CASSSPYSTEAFF.